These 6 T cell receptor beta chains were all obtained from the same sample, sequenced in a study of T cell changes during pregnancy in multiple sclerosis. Repertoires were generated with immunoSEQ multiplex PCR, while TCRdb's copy carries only in-frame clones and drops some. Of nearly 40,000 clones in the sample, approximately 90% were seen once. This sample comprised CD4+ T cells from peripheral blood mononuclear cells, obtained in the third trimester of pregnancy. Receptors originate from a female donor with multiple sclerosis, enrolled in a pregnancy study.

The V and J genes are TRBV29-1 and TRBJ1-5, with a tentative D call TRBD1 (5 bases). Trimming cost V 4 bases and J 4 bases, with 8 bases left between them. Germline CDR1 is SQVTM and CDR2 is ANQGSEA. The CDR3 loop spans 12 amino acids. The DNA of the CDR3 is TGCAGCGTTGGACAGCCAAATCAGCCCCAGCATTTT. Amino acid sequence: CSVGQPNQPQHF.

This clone showed up just once. V is TRBV6-1 and J is TRBJ1-2, with D hard to call. Germline lookup yields CDR1 MNHNS and CDR2 SASEGT. V was cut by 0 bases and J by 4 bases, with 15 bases left in between. There are 16 residues in the CDR3. In nucleotides, the CDR3 is TGTGCCAGCAGTGAAGCAGGAGGGCGCTTCGTCTATGGCTACACCTTC. This gives the protein CASSEAGGRFVYGYTF.

This chain links TRBV6-1 with TRBJ2-3; 14 bases are shared with TRBD2. Trimming at V came to 9 bases and at J to 5 bases, leaving 7 bases not matched to a gene. The CDR3 runs 15 residues. CDR1 and CDR2 from the germline V gene are MNHNS and SASEGT. The CDR3 nucleotides read TGTGCCAGTACTACGGGACTAGCGGGAGTAGATACGCAGTATTTT. Its translation is CASTTGLAGVDTQYF.

The gene calls are TRBV7-9 and TRBJ2-1; 8 bases align to TRBD1. Germline V lookup: CDR1 SEHNR, CDR2 FQNEAQ (reference sequence). The V segment lost 5 bases and the J segment 7 bases; nucleotides outside the gene matches: 13. The CDR3 is 16 residues long. The CDR3 reads CASSPRGQGGLNEQFF. The CDR3 DNA sequence: TGTGCCAGCAGCCCCAGGGGGCAGGGGGGACTTAATGAGCAGTTCTTC.

The chain recombines TRBV4-1 with TRBJ2-2, with D tentatively TRBD2 (5 bases). The germline gives CDR1 MGHRA, CDR2 YSYEKL. The CDR3 length is 16 residues. Trimming left V 2 bases short and J 6 bases short, with 16 bases between. CDR3 DNA sequence: TGCGCCAGCAGCCAAACTCCCCTAGCCGGGGCCGGGGAGCTGTTTTTT. Translated, it gives CASSQTPLAGAGELFF.

The rearrangement joins TRBV12-2 to TRBJ2-7; the table's D call of TRBD1 was not tested on the DNA. TRBV12-2 constitutes a pseudogene. The CDR3 sequence is 15 residues long. CDR3 protein: CASRVGTCTCGEQYF. In nucleotides, the CDR3 is TGTGCAAGTCGCGTAGGGACATGTACCTGTGGGGAGCAGTACTTC.